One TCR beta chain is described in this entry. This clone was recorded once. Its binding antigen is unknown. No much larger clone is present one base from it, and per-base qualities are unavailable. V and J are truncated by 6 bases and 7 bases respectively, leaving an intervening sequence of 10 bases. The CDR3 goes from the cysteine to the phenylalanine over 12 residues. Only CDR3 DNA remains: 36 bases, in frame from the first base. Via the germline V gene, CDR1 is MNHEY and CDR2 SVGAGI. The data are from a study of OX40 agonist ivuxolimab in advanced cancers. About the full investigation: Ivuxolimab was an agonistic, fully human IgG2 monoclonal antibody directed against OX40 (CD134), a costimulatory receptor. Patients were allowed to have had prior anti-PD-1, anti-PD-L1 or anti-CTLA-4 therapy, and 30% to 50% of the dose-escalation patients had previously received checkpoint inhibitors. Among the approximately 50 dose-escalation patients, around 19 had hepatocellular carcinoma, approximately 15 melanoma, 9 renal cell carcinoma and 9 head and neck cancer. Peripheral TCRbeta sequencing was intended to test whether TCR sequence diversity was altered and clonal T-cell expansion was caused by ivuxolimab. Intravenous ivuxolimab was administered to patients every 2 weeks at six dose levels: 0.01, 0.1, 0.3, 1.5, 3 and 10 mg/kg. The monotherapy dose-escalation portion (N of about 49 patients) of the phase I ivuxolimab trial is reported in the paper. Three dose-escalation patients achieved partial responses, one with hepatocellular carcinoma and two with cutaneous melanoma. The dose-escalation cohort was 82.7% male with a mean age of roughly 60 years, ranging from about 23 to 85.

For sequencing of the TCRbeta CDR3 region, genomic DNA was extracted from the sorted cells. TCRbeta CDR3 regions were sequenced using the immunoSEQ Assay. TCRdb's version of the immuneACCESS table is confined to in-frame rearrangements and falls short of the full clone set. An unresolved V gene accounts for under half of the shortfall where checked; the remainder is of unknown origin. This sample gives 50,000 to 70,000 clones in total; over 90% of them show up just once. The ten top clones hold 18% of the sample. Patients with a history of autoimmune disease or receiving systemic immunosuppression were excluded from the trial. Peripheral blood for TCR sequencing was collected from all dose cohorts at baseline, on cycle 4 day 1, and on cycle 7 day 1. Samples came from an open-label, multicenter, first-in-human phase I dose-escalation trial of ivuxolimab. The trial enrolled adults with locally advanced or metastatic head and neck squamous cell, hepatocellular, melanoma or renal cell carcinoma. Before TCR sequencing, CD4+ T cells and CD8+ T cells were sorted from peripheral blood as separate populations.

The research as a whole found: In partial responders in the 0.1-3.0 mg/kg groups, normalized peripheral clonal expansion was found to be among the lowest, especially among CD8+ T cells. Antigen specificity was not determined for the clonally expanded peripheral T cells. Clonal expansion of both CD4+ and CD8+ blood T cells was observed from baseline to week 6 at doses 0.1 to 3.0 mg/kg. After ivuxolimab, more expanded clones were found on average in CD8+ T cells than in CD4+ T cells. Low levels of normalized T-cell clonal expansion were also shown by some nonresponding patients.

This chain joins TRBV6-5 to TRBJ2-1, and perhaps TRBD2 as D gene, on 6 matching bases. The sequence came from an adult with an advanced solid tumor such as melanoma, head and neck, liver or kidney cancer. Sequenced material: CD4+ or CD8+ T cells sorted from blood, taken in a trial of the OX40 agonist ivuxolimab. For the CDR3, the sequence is CASRHRGNEQFF. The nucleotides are TGTGCCAGCAGACACCGGGGGAATGAGCAGTTCTTC.